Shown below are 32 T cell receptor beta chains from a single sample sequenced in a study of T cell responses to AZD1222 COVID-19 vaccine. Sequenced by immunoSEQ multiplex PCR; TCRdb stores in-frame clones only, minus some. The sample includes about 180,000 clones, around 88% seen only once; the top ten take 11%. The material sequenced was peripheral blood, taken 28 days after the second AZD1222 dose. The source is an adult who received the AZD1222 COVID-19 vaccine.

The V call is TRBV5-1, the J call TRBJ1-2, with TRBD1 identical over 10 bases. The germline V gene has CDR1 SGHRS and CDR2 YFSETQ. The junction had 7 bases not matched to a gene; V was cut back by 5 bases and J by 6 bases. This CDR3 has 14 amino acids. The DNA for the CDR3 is TGCGCCAGCAGAGGGACAGGGGTGGCTAATGGCTACACCTTC. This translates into CASRGTGVANGYTF.

The CDR3 DNA follows: TGTGCCACCAGCAGAGAACCCAGGGGCAACACTGAAGCTTTCTTT. Its translation: CATSREPRGNTEAFF. The chain recombines TRBV15 with TRBJ1-1; D may be TRBD1 (6 bases). Per the germline V gene, CDR1 is LNHNV and CDR2 is YYDKDF (reference sequence). V gave up 0 bases and J gave up 2 bases, with 10 bases separating them. The CDR3 runs to 15 residues.

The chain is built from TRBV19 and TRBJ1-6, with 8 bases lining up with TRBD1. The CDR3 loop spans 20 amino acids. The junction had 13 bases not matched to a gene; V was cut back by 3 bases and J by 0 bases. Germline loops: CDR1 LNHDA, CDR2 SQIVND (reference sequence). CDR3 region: CASSIEGAGGSSSYNSPLHF. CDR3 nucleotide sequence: TGTGCCAGTAGTATCGAAGGGGCAGGGGGCTCGAGCTCCTATAATTCACCCCTCCACTTT.

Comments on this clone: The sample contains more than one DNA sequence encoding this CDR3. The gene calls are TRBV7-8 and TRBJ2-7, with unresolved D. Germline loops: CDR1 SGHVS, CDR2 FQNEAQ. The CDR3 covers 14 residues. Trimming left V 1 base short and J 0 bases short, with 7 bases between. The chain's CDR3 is CASSLEGSSYEQYF. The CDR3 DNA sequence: TGTGCCAGCAGCTTAGAAGGCAGCTCCTACGAGCAGTACTTC.

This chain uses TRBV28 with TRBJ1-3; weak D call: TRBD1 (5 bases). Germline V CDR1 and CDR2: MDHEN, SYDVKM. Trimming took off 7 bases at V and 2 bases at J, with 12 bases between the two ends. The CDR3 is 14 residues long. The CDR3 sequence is CASIGQGAGNTIYF. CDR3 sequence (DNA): TGTGCCAGCATCGGACAAGGGGCTGGAAACACCATATATTTT.

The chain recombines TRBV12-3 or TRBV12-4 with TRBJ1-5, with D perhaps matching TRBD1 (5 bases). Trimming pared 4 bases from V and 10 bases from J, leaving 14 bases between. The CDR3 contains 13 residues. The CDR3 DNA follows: TGTGCCAGCAGTTCCAGGGCATCGGAACCCCAGCATTTT. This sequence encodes CASSSRASEPQHF.

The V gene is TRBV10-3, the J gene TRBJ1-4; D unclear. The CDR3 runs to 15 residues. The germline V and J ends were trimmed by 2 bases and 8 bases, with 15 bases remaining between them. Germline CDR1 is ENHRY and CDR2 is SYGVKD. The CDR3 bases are TGTGCCATCAGTGAGCCCCCGGGAAGAGGGGAAAAACTGTTTTTT. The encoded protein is CAISEPPGRGEKLFF.

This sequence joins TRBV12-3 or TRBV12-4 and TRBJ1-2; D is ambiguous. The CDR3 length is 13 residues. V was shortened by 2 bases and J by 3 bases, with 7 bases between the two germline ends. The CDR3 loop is CASSLRKYYGYTF. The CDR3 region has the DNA TGTGCCAGCAGTTTAAGGAAGTACTATGGCTACACCTTC.

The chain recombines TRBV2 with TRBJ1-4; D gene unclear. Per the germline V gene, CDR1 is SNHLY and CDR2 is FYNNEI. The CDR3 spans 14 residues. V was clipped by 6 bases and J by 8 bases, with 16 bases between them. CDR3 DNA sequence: TGTGCCAGCAGCGCTATACAAGGAAGGGAAAAACTGTTTTTT. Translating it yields CASSAIQGREKLFF.

The CDR3 loop is CASSFYTARETQYF. The CDR3 DNA is TGTGCCAGCAGCTTTTACACTGCTAGAGAGACCCAGTACTTC. This rearrangement joins TRBV7-8 to TRBJ2-5; D uncertain. The CDR3 extends over 14 amino acids. The V end lost 3 bases, the J end lost 4 bases, and 12 bases lay between the germline ends. The germline V gene encodes CDR1 SGHVS and CDR2 FQNEAQ.

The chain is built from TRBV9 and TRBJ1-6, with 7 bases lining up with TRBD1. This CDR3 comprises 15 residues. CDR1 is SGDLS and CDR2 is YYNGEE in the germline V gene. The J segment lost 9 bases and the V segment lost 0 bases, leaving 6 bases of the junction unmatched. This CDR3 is CASSVDPGGASPLHF. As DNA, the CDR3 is TGTGCCAGCAGCGTAGATCCAGGGGGTGCTTCACCCCTCCACTTT.

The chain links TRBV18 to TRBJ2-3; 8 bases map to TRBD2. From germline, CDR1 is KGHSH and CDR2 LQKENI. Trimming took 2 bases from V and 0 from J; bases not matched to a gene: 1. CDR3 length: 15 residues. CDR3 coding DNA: TGTGCCAGCTCACCAGTAGCGGGGAGCACAGATACGCAGTATTTT. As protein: CASSPVAGSTDTQYF.

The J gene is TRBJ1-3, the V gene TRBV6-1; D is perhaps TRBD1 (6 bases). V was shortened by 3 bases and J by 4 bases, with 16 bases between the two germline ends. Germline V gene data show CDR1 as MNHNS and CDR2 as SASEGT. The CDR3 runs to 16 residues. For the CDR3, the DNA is TGTGCCAGCAGTGAGCAGGGGTCCTCCTCAGGAAACACCATATATTTT. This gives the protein CASSEQGSSSGNTIYF.

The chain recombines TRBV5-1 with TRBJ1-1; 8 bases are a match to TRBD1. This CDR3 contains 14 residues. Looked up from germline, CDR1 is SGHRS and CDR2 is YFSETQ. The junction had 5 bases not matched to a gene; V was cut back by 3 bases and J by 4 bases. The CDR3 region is CASSSQGAGTEAFF. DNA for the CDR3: TGCGCCAGCAGCTCGCAGGGGGCAGGCACTGAAGCTTTCTTT.

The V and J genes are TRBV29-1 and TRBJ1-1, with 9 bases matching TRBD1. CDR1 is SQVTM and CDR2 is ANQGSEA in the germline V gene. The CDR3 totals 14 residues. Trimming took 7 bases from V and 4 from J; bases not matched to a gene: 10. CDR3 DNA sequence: TGCAGCGGTACGATGACAGGGGGTTTCACTGAAGCTTTCTTT. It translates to CSGTMTGGFTEAFF.

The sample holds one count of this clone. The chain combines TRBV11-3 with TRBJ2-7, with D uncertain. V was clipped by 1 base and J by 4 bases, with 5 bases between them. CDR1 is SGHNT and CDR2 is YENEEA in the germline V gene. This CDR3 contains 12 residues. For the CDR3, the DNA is TGTGCCAGCAGCTTAGGTGATTACGAGCAGTACTTC. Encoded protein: CASSLGDYEQYF.

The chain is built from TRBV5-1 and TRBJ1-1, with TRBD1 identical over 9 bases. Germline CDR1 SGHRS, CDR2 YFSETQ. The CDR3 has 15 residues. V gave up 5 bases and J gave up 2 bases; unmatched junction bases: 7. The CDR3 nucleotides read TGCGCCAGCAGTTTTACAGGGGGCGATAACACTGAAGCTTTCTTT. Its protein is CASSFTGGDNTEAFF.

The CDR3 region has the DNA TGTGCCAGCAGTCCGACAGGGGGTGGAGTTGAAGCTTTCTTT. The encoded protein is CASSPTGGGVEAFF. V usage is TRBV6-5 and J usage is TRBJ1-1; 9 positions agree with TRBD1. The V gene's germline CDR1 is MNHEY and CDR2 SVGAGI. The ends lost 5 bases at V and 7 bases at J; junction bases unmatched: 8. The CDR3 covers 14 residues.

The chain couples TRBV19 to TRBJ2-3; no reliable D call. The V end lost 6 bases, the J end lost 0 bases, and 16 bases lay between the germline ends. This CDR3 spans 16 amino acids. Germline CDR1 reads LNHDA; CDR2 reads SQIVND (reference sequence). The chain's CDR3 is CASRLSLVSSTDTQYF. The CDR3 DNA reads TGTGCCAGTAGGTTGTCCCTAGTCTCTAGCACAGATACGCAGTATTTT.

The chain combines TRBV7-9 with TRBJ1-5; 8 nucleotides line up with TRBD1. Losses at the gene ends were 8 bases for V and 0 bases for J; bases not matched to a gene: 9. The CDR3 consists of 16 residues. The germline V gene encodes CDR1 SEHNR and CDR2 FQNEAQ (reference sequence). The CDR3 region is CASGQGTGYSNQPQHF. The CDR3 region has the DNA TGTGCCAGCGGCCAGGGGACAGGATATAGCAATCAGCCCCAGCATTTT.

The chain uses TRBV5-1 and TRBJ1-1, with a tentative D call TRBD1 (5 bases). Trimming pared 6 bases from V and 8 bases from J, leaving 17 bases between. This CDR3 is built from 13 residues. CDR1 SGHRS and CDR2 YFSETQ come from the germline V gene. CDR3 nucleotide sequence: TGCGCCAGCAAAGAGCCGGGACGGGTGGAAGCTTTCTTT. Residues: CASKEPGRVEAFF.

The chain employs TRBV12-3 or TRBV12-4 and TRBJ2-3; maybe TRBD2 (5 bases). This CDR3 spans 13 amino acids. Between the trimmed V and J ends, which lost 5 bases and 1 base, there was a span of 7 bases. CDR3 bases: TGTGCCAGCAGTCCCGGGGGCACAGATACGCAGTATTTT. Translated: CASSPGGTDTQYF.

CDR3 nucleotide sequence: TGCAGCGTTGAACCGGGACAGGGGGCCGGGGAGCTGTTTTTT. This gives the protein CSVEPGQGAGELFF. This chain joins TRBV29-1 and TRBJ2-2; 11 bases line up with TRBD1. Germline V gene data show CDR1 as SQVTM and CDR2 as ANQGSEA. V lost 2 bases, J lost 6 bases, and 2 bases stayed unmatched. The CDR3 loop spans 14 amino acids.

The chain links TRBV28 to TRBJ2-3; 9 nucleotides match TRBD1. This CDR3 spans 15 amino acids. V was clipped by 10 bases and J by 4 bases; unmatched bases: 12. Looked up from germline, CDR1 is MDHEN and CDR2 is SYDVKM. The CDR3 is CATLSAGTGSDTQYF. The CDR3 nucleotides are TGTGCCACCTTATCCGCCGGGACAGGGTCAGATACGCAGTATTTT.

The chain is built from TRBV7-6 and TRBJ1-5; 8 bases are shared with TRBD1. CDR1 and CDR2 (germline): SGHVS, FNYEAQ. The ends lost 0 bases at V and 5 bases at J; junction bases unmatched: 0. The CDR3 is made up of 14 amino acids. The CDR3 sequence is CASSLAGQDQPQHF. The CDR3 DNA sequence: TGTGCCAGCAGCTTAGCGGGACAGGATCAGCCCCAGCATTTT.

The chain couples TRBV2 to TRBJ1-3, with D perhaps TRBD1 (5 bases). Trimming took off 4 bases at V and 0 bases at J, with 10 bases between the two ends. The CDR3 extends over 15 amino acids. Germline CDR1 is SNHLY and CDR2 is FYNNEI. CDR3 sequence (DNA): TGTGCCAGCAGTGTCACAGGCGACTCTGGAAACACCATATATTTT. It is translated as CASSVTGDSGNTIYF.

The CDR3 DNA reads TGCAGCGCTGGGGATTACAATGAGCAGTTCTTC. Its protein product is CSAGDYNEQFF. This chain uses TRBV20-1 with TRBJ2-1, with D hard to call. Germline CDR1 reads DFQATT; CDR2 reads SNEGSKA (reference sequence). The CDR3 has 11 amino acids.

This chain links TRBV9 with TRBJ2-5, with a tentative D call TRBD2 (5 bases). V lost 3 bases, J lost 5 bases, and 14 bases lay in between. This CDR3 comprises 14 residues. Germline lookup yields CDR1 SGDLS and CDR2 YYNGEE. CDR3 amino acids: CASSDSAGGETQYF. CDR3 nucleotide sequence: TGTGCCAGCAGCGATTCGGCAGGCGGGGAGACCCAGTACTTC.

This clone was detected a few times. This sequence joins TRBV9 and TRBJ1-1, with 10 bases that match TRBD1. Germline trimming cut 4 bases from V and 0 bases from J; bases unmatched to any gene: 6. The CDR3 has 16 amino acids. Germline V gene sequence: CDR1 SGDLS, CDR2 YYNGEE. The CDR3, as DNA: TGTGCCAGCAGCTTGACCGGGACAGGGGTGAACACTGAAGCTTTCTTT. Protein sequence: CASSLTGTGVNTEAFF.

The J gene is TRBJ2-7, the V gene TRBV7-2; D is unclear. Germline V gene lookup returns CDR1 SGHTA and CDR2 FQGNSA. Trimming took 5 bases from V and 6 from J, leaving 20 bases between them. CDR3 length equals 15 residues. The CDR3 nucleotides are TGTGCCAGCAGCACACCTAGTAGGCGTCCGGTCGAGCAGTACTTC. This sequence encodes CASSTPSRRPVEQYF.

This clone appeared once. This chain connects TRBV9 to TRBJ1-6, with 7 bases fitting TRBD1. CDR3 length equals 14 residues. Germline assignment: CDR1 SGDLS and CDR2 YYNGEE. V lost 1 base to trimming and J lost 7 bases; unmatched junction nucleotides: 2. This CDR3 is CASSVRGQNSPLHF. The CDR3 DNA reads TGTGCCAGCAGCGTAAGGGGGCAGAATTCACCCCTCCACTTT.

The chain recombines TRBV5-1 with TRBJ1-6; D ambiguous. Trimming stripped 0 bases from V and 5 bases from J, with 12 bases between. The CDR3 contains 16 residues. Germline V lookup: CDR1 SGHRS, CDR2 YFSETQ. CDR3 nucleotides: TGCGCCAGCAGCTTGGATTCCAGGCCGGATAATTCACCCCTCCACTTT. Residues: CASSLDSRPDNSPLHF.